This T cell receptor (beta chain) came from a study of PD-L1 blockade in urothelial cancer. Profiled with immunoSEQ multiplex PCR; TCRdb holds only in-frame clones, not every one. The profile shows fewer than 45,000 clones, about 88% of them singletons. Time point denoted: pretreatment peripheral blood. The CDR3 sequence is 16 residues long. Germline CDR1 reads LNHDA; CDR2 reads SQIVND (reference sequence). Between the trimmed V and J ends, which lost 2 bases and 5 bases, there was a span of 16 bases. This material consisted of PBMCs, taken around atezolizumab (anti-PD-L1) treatment. The TCR comes from a donor at least 40 years old with urothelial cancer. This chain joins TRBV19 and TRBJ2-1; the D gene is possibly TRBD2 (6 bases). CDR3 sequence: CASSIRAGRGHNEQFF. CDR3 nucleotide sequence: TGTGCCAGTAGTATAAGGGCCGGGAGAGGCCACAATGAGCAGTTCTTC.